The 3 T cell receptor beta chains given below trace back to one sample, sequenced in a study of T cells after posttransplantation cyclophosphamide. Generated by immunoSEQ multiplex PCR, the TCRdb table keeps only in-frame clones and is missing some. Sampling found 25,000 to 30,000 clones, none seen once. The specimen sequenced was PBMCs. The receptors were sampled from a woman aged 60-70 years in good health, CMV-negative, and a related stem cell transplant donor.

In this sample, this clone turned up a few times. This rearrangement joins TRBV29-1 to TRBJ2-7; 8 bases line up with TRBD2. Trimming removed 2 bases from V and 7 bases from J; junction bases left unmatched: 10. The CDR3 has 14 residues. The germline gives CDR1 SQVTM, CDR2 ANQGSEA. The CDR3 sequence: CSVEIRSGGGEQYF. In DNA form, the CDR3 reads TGCAGCGTTGAAATCCGGTCTGGCGGGGGGGAGCAGTACTTC.

This clone turned up a few times. The chain is built from TRBV4-2 and TRBJ2-3; TRBD2 aligns across 11 bases. CDR3 size: 19 residues. Germline V gives CDR1 LGHNA, CDR2 YNFKEQ. The J segment lost 2 bases and the V segment lost 2 bases, leaving 12 bases of the junction unmatched. The CDR3 loop is CASSQRGASGRFDTDTQYF. CDR3 nucleotides: TGTGCCAGCAGCCAAAGAGGCGCTAGCGGGAGGTTTGACACAGATACGCAGTATTTT.

This clone has at least ten counts. The genes are TRBV28 and TRBJ1-3; D gene ambiguous. CDR1 MDHEN and CDR2 SYDVKM come from the germline V gene. The CDR3 contains 14 residues. V gave up 6 bases and J gave up 0 bases, with 9 bases separating them. The CDR3 nucleotides are TGTGCCAGCAGAGTCGGCGGCTCTGGAAACACCATATATTTT. It yields the protein CASRVGGSGNTIYF.